The following is a T cell receptor beta chain sequence with its context. The data belong to a study of T cell responses to AZD1222 COVID-19 vaccine. Only in-frame clones appear in the TCRdb table, and some are missing; sequencing was by immunoSEQ multiplex PCR. Here the sample spans about 100,000 clones, about 87% being singletons. The V gene's germline CDR1 is PRHDT and CDR2 FYEKMQ (reference sequence). This CDR3 has 13 residues. Trimming cost V 1 base and J 3 bases, with 3 bases left between them. This TCR derives from an adult in good health. V and J are TRBV13 and TRBJ2-2; D not resolved. The starting material was peripheral blood, obtained on day 0 of AZD1222 vaccination. The CDR3 coding sequence is TGTGCCAGCAGCTTAGACGACACCGGGGAGCTGTTTTTT. Protein: CASSLDDTGELFF. The whole variable domain, remainder taken from reference TRBV13 and TRBJ2-2, is AAGVIQSPRHLIKEKRETATLKCYPIPRHDTVYWYQQGPGQDPQFLISFYEKMQSDKGSIPDRFSAQQFSDYHSELNMSSLELGDSALYFCASSLDDTGELFFGEGSRLTVL.